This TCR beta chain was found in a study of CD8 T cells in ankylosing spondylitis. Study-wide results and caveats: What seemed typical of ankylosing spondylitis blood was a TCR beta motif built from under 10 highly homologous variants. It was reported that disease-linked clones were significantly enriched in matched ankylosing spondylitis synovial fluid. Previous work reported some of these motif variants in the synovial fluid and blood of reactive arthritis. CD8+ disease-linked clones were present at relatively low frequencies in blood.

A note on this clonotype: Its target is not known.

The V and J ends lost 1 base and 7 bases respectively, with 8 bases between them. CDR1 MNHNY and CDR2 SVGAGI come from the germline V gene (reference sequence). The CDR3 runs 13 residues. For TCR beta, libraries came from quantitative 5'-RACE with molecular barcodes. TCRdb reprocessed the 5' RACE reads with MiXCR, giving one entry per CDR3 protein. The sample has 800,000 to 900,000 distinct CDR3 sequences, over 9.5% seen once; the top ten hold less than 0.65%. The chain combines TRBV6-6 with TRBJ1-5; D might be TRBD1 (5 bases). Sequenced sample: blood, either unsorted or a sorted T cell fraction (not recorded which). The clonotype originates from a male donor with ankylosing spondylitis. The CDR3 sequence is CASSYWGEQPQHF. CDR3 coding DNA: TGTGCCAGCAGTTACTGGGGGGAACAGCCCCAGCATTTT.